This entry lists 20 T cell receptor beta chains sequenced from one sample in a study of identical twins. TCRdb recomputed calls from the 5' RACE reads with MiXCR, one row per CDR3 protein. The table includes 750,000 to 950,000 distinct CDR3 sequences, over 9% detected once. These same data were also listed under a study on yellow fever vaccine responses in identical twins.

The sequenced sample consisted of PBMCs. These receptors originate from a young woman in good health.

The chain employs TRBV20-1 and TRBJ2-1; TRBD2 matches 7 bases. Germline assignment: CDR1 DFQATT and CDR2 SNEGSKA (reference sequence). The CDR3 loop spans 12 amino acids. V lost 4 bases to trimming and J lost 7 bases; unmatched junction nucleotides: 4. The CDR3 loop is CSANGAGNEQFF. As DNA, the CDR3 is TGCAGTGCTAATGGAGCGGGGAATGAGCAGTTCTTC.

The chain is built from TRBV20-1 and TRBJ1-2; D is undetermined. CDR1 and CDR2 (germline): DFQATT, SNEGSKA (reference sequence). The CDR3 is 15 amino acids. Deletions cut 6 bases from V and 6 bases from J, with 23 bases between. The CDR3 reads CSASGSDRYLDGYTF. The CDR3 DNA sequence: TGCAGTGCCTCGGGCTCAGACCGCTACCTGGATGGCTACACCTTC.

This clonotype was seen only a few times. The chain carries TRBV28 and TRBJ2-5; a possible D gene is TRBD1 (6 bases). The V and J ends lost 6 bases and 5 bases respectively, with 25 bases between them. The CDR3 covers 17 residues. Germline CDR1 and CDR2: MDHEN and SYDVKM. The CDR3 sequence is CASSPRRGQSRGETQYF. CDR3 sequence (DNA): TGTGCCAGCAGCCCTCGCCGAGGACAGAGCCGAGGGGAGACCCAGTACTTC. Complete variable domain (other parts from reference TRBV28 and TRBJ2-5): DVKVTQSSRYLVKRTGEKVFLECVQDMDHENMFWYRQDPGLGLRLIYFSYDVKMKEKGDIPEGYSVSREKKERFSLILESASTNQTSMYLCASSPRRGQSRGETQYFGPGTRLLVL.

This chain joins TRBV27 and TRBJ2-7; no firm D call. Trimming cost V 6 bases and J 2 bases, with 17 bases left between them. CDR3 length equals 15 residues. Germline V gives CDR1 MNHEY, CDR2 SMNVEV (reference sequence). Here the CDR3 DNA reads TGTGCCAGCAGAGAAGGACCACCTTCCCCCTACGAGCAGTACTTC. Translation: CASREGPPSPYEQYF.

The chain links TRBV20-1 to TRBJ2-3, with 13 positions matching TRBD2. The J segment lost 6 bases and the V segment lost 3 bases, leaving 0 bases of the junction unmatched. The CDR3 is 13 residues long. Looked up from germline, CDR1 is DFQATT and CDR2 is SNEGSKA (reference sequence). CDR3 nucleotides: TGCAGTGCTAGGACTAGCGGGAGGGATACGCAGTATTTT. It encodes CSARTSGRDTQYF.

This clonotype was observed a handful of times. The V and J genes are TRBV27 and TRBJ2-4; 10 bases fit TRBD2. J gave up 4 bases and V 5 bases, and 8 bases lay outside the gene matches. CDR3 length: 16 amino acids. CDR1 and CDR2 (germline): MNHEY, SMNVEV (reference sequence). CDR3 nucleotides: TGTGCCAGCAGTCCCGGGACTAGCGAAATTAAAAACATTCAGTACTTC. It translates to CASSPGTSEIKNIQYF.

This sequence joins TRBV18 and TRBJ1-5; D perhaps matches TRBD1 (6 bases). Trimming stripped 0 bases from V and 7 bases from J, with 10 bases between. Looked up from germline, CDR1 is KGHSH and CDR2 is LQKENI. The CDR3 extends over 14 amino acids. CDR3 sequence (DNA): TGTGCCAGCTCACCACCGGGGGCAGAGCAGCCCCAGCATTTT. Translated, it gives CASSPPGAEQPQHF.

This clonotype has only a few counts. The CDR3 loop reads CASSPHGATGGVTGELFF. DNA for the CDR3: TGTGCCAGCAGCCCGCACGGGGCGACAGGGGGCGTCACCGGGGAGCTGTTTTTT. V usage is TRBV11-1 and J usage is TRBJ2-2; 10 positions match TRBD1. The germline gives CDR1 SGHAT, CDR2 FQDESV (reference sequence). J was trimmed by 4 bases and V by 5 bases; bases with no gene match: 13. The CDR3 runs 18 residues.

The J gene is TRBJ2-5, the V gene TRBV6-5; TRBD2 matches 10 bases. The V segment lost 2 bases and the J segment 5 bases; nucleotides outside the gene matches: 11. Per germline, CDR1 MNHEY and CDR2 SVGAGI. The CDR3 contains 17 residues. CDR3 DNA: TGTGCCAGCAGTTACCGGCGGGCTAGCGGGGGCGGTGAGACCCAGTACTTC. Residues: CASSYRRASGGGETQYF.

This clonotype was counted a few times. The CDR3 bases are TGTGCCACCAGTGATTTGAAGGGTCGTGTCACCGGGGAGCTGTTTTTT. Translating gives CATSDLKGRVTGELFF. The chain has TRBV24-1 and TRBJ2-2; D unclear. V lost 0 bases to trimming and J lost 4 bases, with 11 bases between them. Germline V gene data show CDR1 as KGHDR and CDR2 as SFDVKD. The CDR3 extends over 16 amino acids.

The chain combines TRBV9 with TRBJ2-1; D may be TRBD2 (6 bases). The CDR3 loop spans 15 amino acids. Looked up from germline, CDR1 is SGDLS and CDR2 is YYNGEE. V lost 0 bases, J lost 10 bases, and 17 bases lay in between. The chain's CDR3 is CASSVGGVVVGEQFF. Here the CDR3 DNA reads TGTGCCAGCAGCGTAGGCGGGGTAGTAGTGGGAGAGCAGTTCTTC.

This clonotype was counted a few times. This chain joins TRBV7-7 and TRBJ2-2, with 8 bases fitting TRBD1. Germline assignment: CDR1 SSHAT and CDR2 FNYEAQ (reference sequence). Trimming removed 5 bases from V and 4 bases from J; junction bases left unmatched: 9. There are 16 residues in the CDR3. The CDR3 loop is CASSRVGQGGTGELFF. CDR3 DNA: TGTGCCAGCAGCCGGGTCGGACAGGGAGGCACCGGGGAGCTGTTTTTT.

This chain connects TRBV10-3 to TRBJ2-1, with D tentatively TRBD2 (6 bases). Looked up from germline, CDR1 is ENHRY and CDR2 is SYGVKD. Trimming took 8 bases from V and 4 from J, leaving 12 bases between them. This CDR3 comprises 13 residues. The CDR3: CAIGGLGYNEQFF. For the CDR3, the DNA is TGTGCCATCGGGGGGTTAGGTTACAATGAGCAGTTCTTC.

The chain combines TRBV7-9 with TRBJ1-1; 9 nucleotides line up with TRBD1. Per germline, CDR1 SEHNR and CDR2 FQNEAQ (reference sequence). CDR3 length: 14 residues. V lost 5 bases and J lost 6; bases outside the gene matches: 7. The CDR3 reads CASSHDRGFAEAFF. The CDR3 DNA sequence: TGTGCCAGCAGCCACGACAGGGGGTTCGCTGAAGCTTTCTTT.

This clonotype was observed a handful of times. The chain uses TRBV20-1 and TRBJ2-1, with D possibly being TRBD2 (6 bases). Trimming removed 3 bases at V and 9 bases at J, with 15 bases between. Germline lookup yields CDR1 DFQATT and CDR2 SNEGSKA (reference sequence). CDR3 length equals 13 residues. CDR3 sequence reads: CSASSPSVGEQFF. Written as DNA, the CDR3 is TGCAGTGCTAGTTCTCCTAGCGTGGGTGAGCAGTTCTTC.

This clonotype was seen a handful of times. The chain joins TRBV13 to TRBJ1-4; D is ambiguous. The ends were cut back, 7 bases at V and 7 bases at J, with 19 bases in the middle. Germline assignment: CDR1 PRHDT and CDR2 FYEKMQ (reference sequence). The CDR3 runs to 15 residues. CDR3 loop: CASTLRALMGEKLFF. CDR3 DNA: TGTGCCAGCACCCTAAGGGCCCTAATGGGTGAAAAACTGTTTTTT.

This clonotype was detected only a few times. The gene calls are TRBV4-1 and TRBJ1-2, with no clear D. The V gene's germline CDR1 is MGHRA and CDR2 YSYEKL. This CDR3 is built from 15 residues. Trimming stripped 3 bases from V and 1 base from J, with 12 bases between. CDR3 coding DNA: TGCGCCAGCAGCCAGGGTCCCGAGGGTAACTATGGCTACACCTTC. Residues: CASSQGPEGNYGYTF.

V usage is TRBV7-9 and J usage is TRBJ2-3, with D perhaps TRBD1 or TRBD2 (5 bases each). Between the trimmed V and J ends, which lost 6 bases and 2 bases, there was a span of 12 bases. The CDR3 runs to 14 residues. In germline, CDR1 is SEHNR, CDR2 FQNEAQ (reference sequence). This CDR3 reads CASSPGTFTDTQYF. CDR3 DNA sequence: TGTGCCAGCAGTCCCGGGACCTTCACAGATACGCAGTATTTT.

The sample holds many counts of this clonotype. CDR3 amino acids: CASSLVTDTDTQYF. CDR3 DNA sequence: TGCGCCAGCAGCTTGGTGACGGACACAGATACGCAGTATTTT. The chain is built from TRBV5-1 and TRBJ2-3; no clear D gene. Germline V gene data show CDR1 as SGHRS and CDR2 as YFSETQ. The CDR3 runs 14 residues. V was pared by 0 bases and J by 2 bases, with 7 bases between.

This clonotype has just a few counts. The CDR3 DNA reads TGTGCCAGCAGAGAGATGCGGACTCTGAACACCGGGGAGCTGTTTTTT. The encoded protein is CASREMRTLNTGELFF. The chain uses TRBV12-3 or TRBV12-4 and TRBJ2-2; possible D gene TRBD2, 5 bases. This CDR3 comprises 16 residues. Deletions cut 6 bases from V and 1 base from J, with 15 bases between.